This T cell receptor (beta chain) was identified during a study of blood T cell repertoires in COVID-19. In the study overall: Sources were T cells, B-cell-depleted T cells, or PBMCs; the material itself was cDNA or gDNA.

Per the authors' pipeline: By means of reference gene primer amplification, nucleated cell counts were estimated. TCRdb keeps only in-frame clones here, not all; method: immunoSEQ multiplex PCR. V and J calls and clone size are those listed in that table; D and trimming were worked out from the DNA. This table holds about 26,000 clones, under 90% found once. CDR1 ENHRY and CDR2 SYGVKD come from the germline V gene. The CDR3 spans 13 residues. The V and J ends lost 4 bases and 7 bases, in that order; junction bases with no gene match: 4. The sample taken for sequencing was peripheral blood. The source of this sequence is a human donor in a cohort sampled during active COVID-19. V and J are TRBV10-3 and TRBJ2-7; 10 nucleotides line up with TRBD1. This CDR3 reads CAISGTGGWEQYF. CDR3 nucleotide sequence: TGTGCCATCAGTGGGACAGGGGGTTGGGAGCAGTACTTC.